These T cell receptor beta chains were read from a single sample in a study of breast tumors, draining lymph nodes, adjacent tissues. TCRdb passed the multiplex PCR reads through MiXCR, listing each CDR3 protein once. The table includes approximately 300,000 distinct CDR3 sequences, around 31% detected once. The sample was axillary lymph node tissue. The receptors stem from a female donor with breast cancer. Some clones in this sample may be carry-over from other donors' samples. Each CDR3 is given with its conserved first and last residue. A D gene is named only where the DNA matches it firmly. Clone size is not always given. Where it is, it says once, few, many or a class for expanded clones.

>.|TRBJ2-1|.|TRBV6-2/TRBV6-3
TGTGCCAGCAGGACCGAAATTGAGCAGTTCTTC
CASRTEIEQFF
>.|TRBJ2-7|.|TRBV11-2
TGTGCCAGCAGCTTCGCCGGGACACCCTACGAGCAGTACTTC
CASSFAGTPYEQYF
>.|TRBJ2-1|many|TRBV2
TGTGCCACCGCGAGAGAAGGGGGTTACAATGAGCAGTTCTTC
CATAREGGYNEQFF
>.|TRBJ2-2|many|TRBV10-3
TGTGCCGCGGGGCTAAACACCGGGGAGCTGTTTTTT
CAAGLNTGELFF
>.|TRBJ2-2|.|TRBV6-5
TGTGCCAGCAGGCACAGGGGGGAGGGCTACACCGGGGAGCTGTTTTTT
CASRHRGEGYTGELFF
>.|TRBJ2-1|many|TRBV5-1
TGCGCCAGCAGCTTGGGGAGACTTCTCAATAGGGGAGATCGCGAGCAGTTCTTC
CASSLGRLLNRGDREQFF
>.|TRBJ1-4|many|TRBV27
TGTGCCTGCTCTCGGACAGCTAATGAAAAACTGTTTTTT
CACSRTANEKLFF
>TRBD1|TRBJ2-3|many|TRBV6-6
TGTGCCAGCAGTTACACCGGACAGGGGGCAGATACGCAGTATTTT
CASSYTGQGADTQYF
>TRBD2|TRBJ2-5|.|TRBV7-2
TGTGCCAGCAGTCCGGGACTAGCGGGAGGGCTTAGAGAGCCCCAGTACTTC
CASSPGLAGGLREPQYF
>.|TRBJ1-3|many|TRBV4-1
TGCGCCAGCAGCCAAGGAGAAGGCCGCGGAAACACCATATATTTT
CASSQGEGRGNTIYF
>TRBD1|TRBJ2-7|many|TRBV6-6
TGTGCCAGCAACGGGGGACAGGGGGAGTACGAGCAGTACTTC
CASNGGQGEYEQYF
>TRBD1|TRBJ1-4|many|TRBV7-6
TGTGCCAGCAGCTCGGGACAGATCGAAAAACTGTTTTTT
CASSSGQIEKLFF
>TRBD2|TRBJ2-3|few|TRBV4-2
TGTGCCAGCAGCACCCAGAGCGGGAGTGTAGATACGCAGTATTTT
CASSTQSGSVDTQYF
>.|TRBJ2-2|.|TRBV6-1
TGTGCCAGCAGCTACGGGCAGGTCAGCCGGGAGCTGTTTTTT
CASSYGQVSRELFF
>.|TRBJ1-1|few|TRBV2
TGTGCCAGCAGTGAAGTTAGGGAGCCAGCTTTCTTT
CASSEVREPAFF
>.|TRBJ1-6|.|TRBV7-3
TGTGCCAGCAGCTCCGCAGGGAAAGATTCACCCCTCCACTTT
CASSSAGKDSPLHF
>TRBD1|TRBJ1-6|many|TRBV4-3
TGCGCCAGCAGCCAAGGAAGGGGGCCGGGGAGTAGTAATTCACCCCTCCACTTT
CASSQGRGPGSSNSPLHF
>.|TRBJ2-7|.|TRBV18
TGTGCCAGCTCGCTGCAGGGGTTGCCTTACGTGCAGTACTTC
CASSLQGLPYVQYF
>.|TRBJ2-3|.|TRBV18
TGTGCCAGCTCGCCAACGCCTCCTCCCGGAGATACGCAGTATTTT
CASSPTPPPGDTQYF
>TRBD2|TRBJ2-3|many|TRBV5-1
TGCGCCAGCAGCTCGGGACTAGCGGTTAGCACAGATACGCAGTATTTT
CASSSGLAVSTDTQYF
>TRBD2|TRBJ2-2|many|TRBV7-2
TGTGCCAGCAGCTTTGGGACTAGCGGGAGCCGGGGGGAGCTGTTTTTT
CASSFGTSGSRGELFF
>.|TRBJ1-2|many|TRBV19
TGTGCCAGTAGTATAAAACCGGGGGCTGGCTACACCTTC
CASSIKPGAGYTF
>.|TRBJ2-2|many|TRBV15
TGTGCCACCAGCAGAGACCAGGGGCTATGGAACACCGGGGAGCTGTTTTTT
CATSRDQGLWNTGELFF
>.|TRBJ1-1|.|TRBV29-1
TGCAGCGTGGGTTCAGGATCCGGCGGTGAAGCTTTCTTT
CSVGSGSGGEAFF
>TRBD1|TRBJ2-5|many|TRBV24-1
TGTGCCACCAGTGATTTCTTAGAGGGACAGAAAGAGACCCAGTACTTC
CATSDFLEGQKETQYF
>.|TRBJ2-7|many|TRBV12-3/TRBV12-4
TGTGCCAGCAGGCCCACGGGACTTACCTACGTCGAGCAGTACTTC
CASRPTGLTYVEQYF
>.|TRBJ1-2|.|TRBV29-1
TGCAGCATTAGAGTAGGGGGGATGGTTGGCTATGGCTACACCTTC
CSIRVGGMVGYGYTF
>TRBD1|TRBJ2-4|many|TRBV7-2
TGTGCCAGCAGCTTAGGCGGGACAGGGCCCAAAAACATTCAGTACTTC
CASSLGGTGPKNIQYF
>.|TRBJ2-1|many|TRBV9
TGTGCCAGCAGCCTGACTGATAATGAGCAGTTCTTC
CASSLTDNEQFF
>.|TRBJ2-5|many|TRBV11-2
TGTGCCAGCAGCTTGGGGGTCAAAGGGCAAGAGACCCAGTACTTC
CASSLGVKGQETQYF
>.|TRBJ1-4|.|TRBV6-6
TGTGCCAGCAGTCACTCGGGACGGGGTAATGAAAAACTGTTTTTT
CASSHSGRGNEKLFF
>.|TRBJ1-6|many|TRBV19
TGTGCCAGTAGTGCCTCCCGTCGGCGGAATTCACCCCTCCACTTT
CASSASRRRNSPLHF